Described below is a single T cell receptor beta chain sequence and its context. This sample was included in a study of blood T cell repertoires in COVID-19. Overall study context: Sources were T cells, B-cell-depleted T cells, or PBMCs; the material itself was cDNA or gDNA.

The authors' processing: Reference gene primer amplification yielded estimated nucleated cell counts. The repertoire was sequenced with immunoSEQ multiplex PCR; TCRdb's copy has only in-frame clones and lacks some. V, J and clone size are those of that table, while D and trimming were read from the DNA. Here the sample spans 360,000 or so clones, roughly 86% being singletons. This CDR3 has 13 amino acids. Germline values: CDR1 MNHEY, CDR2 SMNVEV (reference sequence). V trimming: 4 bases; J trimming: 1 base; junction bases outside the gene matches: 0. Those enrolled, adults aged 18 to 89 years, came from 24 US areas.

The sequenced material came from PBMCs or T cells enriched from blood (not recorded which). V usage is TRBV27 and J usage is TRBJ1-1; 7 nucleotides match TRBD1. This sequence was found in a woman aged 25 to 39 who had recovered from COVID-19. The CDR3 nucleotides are TGTGCCAGCAGTTGGACAGGGAACACTGAAGCTTTCTTT. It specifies CASSWTGNTEAFF.